This TCR beta chain was found in a study of blood T cells in healthy people across ages. A J-beta primer mix and a sample-barcoded 5' primer were used in a second PCR of about 6 to 12 cycles. One entry per CDR3 protein, called by TCRdb with MiXCR from the 5' RACE reads. The sample records 650,000 or so distinct CDR3 sequences, about 50% being singletons. Trimming cost V 8 bases and J 0 bases, with 13 bases left between them. This CDR3 comprises 14 residues. In germline, CDR1 is MDHEN, CDR2 SYDVKM. The V gene is TRBV28, the J gene TRBJ1-2; TRBD1 might be the D (6 bases). The sequenced sample was blood. The receptor was isolated from an elderly woman in good health. The CDR3 protein is CASGRDISNYGYTF. In DNA form, the CDR3 reads TGTGCCAGCGGGAGGGACATTTCTAACTATGGCTACACCTTC.